This T cell receptor (beta chain) appears in the sequencing data of a study of identical twins. There are 16 residues in the CDR3. Germline V lookup: CDR1 LGHNA, CDR2 YNFKEQ. The V gene lost 1 base and the J gene lost 0 bases, with 10 bases spanning the gap. Study-level findings and limits: The authors noted that invariant MAIT and iNKT cells could partly confound zero-insertion analyses.

Points on this clonotype: Its antigen is unidentified.

A template switching step contributed a universal primer site, while unique molecular identifiers were present in the cDNA. One entry per CDR3 protein, called by TCRdb with MiXCR from the 5' RACE reads. The repertoire consists of some 1,700,000 distinct CDR3 sequences, with about 30% occurring once and the leading ten covering less than 0.35%. Everyone who donated was a healthy Caucasian. The clonotype was recovered from a newborn girl in good health. This sequence joins TRBV4-2 and TRBJ2-1; D not resolved. The source material was cord blood. CDR3 coding DNA: TGTGCCAGCAGCCAAGTACCCACTTACTCCTACAATGAGCAGTTCTTC. It is translated as CASSQVPTYSYNEQFF.